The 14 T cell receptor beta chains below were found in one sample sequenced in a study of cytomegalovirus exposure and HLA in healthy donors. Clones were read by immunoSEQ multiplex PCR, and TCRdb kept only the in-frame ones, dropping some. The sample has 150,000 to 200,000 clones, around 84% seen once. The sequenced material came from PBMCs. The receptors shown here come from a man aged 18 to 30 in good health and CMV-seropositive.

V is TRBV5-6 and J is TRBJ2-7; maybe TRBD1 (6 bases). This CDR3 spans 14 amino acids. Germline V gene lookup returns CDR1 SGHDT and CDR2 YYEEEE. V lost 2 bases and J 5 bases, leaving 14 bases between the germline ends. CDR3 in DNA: TGTGCCAGCAGCTTCACCCGGGACATTAACGAGCAGTACTTC. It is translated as CASSFTRDINEQYF.

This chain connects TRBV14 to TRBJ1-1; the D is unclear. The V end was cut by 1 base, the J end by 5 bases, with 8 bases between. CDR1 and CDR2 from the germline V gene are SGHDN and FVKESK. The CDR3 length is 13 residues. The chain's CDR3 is CASSQGGNTEAFF. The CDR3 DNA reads TGTGCCAGCAGCCAAGGAGGGAATACTGAAGCTTTCTTT.

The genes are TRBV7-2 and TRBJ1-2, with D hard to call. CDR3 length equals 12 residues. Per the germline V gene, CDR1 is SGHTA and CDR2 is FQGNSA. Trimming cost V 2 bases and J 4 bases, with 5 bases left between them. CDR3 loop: CASSLNGYGYTF. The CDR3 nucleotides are TGTGCCAGCAGCTTAAACGGCTATGGCTACACCTTC.

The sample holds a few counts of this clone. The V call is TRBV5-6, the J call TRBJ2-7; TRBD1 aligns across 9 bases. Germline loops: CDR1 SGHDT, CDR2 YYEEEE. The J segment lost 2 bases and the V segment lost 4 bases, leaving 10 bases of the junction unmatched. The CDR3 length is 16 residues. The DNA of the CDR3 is TGTGCCAGCAGCAGCTCCGGGACAGGGCTTGCCTACGAGCAGTACTTC. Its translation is CASSSSGTGLAYEQYF.

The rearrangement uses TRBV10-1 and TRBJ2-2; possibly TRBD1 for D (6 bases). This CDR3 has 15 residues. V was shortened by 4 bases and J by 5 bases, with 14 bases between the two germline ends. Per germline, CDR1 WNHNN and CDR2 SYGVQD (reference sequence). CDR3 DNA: TGCGCCAGCAGTGTTAACAGGGAAGTTACCGGGGAGCTGTTTTTT. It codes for CASSVNREVTGELFF.

As DNA, the CDR3 is TGTGCCAGCAGCTTGCGGGGAGAGGGAGAGACCCAGTACTTC. It codes for CASSLRGEGETQYF. The J gene is TRBJ2-5, the V gene TRBV7-3; a weak D match, TRBD2 (6 bases). CDR1 SGHTA and CDR2 FQGTGA come from the germline V gene. Trimming removed 3 bases from V and 4 bases from J, with 12 bases in between. The CDR3 has 14 residues.

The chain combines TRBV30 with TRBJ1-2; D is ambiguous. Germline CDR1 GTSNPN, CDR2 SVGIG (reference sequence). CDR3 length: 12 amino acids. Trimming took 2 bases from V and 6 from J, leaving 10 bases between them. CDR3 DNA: TGTGCCTGGAGTAGCGACCTTAATGGCTACACCTTC. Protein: CAWSSDLNGYTF.

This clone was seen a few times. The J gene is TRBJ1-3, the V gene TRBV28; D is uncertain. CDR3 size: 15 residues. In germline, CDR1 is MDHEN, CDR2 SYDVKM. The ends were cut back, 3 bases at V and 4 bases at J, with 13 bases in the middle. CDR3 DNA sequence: TGTGCCAGCAGTTTCTTGGACTGGAGGGGAAACACCATATATTTT. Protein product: CASSFLDWRGNTIYF.

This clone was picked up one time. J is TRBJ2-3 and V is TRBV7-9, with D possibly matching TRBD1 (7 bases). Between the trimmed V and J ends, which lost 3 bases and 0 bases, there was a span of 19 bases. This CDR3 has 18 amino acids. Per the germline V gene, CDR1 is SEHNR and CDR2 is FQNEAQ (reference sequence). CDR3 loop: CASSFPGGDSKSTDTQYF. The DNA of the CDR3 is TGTGCCAGCAGCTTCCCTGGAGGGGACAGCAAAAGCACAGATACGCAGTATTTT.

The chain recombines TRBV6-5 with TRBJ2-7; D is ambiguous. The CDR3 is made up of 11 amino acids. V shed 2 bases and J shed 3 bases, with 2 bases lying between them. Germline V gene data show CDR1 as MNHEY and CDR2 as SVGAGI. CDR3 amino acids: CASSYLYEQYF. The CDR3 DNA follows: TGTGCCAGCAGTTACCTCTACGAGCAGTACTTC.

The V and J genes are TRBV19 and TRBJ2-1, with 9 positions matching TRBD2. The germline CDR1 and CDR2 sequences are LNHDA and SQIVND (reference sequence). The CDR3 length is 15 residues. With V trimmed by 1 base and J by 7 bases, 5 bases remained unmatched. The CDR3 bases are TGTGCCAGTAGTATAGTCGCGGGAGGGCCGAATGAGCAGTTCTTC. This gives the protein CASSIVAGGPNEQFF.

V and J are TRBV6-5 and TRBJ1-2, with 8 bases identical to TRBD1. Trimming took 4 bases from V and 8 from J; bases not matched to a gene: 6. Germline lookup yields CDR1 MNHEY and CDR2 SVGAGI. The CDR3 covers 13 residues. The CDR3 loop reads CASSSQDRDGYTF. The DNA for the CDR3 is TGTGCCAGCAGTTCCCAGGACAGGGACGGCTACACCTTC.

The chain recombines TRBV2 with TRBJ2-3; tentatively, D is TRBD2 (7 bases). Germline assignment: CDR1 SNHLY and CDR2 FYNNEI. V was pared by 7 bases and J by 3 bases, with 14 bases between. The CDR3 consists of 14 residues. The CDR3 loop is CASNWRGPTDTQYF. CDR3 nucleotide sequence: TGTGCCAGCAATTGGCGGGGGCCGACAGATACGCAGTATTTT.

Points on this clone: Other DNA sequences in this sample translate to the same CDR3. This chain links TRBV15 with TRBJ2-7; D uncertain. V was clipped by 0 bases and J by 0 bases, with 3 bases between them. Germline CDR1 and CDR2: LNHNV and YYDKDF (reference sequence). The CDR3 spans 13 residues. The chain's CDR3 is CATSRDLSYEQYF. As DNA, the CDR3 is TGTGCCACCAGCAGAGATCTCTCCTACGAGCAGTACTTC.